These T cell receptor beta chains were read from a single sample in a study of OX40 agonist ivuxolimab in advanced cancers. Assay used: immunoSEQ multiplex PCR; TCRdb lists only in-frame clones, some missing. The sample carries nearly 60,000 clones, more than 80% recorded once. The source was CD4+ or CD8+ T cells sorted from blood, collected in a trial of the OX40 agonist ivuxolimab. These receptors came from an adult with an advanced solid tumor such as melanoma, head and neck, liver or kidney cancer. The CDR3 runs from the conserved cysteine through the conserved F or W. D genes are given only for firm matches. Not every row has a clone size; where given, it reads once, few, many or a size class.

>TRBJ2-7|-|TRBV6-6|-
CASTLSGSARPYEQYF
TGTGCCAGCACCCTTAGCGGCAGCGCTAGGCCCTACGAGCAGTACTTC
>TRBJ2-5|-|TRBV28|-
CASSPPDGTRTTQYF
TGTGCCAGCAGTCCGCCCGACGGTACCCGGACTACCCAGTACTTC
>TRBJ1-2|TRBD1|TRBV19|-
CASSPEQGYYGYTF
TGTGCCAGTAGTCCAGAACAGGGGTACTATGGCTACACCTTC
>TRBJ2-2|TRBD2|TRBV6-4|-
CASTLKAGAGELFF
TGTGCCAGCACCCTAAAAGCGGGGGCCGGGGAGCTGTTTTTT
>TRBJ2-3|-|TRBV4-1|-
CASSQGTFTDTQYF
TGCGCCAGCAGCCAGGGGACTTTTACAGATACGCAGTATTTT
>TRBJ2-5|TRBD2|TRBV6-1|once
CASSEGWGGETQYF
TGTGCCAGCAGTGAAGGGTGGGGAGGGGAGACCCAGTACTTC
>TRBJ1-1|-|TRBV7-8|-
CASSLAGMNTEAFF
TGTGCCAGCAGCTTAGCGGGCATGAACACTGAAGCTTTCTTT
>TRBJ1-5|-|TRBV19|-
CASSEPPRRSNQPQHF
TGTGCCAGTAGTGAACCCCCAAGAAGATCCAATCAGCCCCAGCATTTT
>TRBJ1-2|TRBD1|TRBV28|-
CASGTGGRSYGYTF
TGTGCCAGCGGTACAGGGGGTAGGAGCTATGGCTACACCTTC
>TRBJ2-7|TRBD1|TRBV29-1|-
CSVKQGADYAEQYF
TGCAGCGTTAAACAGGGGGCGGACTACGCCGAGCAGTACTTC
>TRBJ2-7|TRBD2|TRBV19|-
CASTGGYEQYF
TGTGCCAGTACGGGGGGCTACGAGCAGTACTTC
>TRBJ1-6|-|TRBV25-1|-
CASSGGGAQTLHF
TGTGCCAGCAGTGGAGGGGGGGCGCAGACCCTCCACTTT
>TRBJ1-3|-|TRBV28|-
CASTLQQSGNTIYF
TGTGCCAGCACCCTACAACAATCTGGAAACACCATATATTTT
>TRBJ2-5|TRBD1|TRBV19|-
CASSLGTGSGETQYF
TGTGCCAGTAGCTTGGGGACAGGGTCTGGGGAGACCCAGTACTTC
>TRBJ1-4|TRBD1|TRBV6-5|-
CASSYLPGQGREKLFF
TGTGCCAGCAGTTACCTGCCCGGACAGGGCCGTGAAAAACTGTTTTTT
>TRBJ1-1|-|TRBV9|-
CASSSDLLLGAEAFF
TGTGCCAGCAGCTCGGACCTTCTACTTGGGGCTGAAGCTTTCTTT
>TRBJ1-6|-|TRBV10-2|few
CASRTSLNSPLHF
TGCGCCAGCAGGACAAGCTTGAATTCACCCCTCCACTTT
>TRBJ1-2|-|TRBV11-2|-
CASSSLRDGHGYTF
TGTGCCAGCAGCTCCCTGCGGGACGGCCATGGCTACACCTTC
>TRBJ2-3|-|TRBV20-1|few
CSARTVEAQYF
TGCAGTGCTCGGACTGTCGAGGCGCAGTATTTT
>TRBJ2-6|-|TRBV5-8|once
CASSLEVANVLTF
TGTGCCAGCAGCTTGGAGGTTGCCAACGTCCTGACTTTC
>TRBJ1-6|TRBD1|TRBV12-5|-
CASATKRIPDRGDSPLHF
TGTGCTAGTGCTACAAAGAGGATCCCGGACAGGGGTGATTCACCCCTCCACTTT
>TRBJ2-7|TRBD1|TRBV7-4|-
CASSSTGDEQYF
TGTGCCAGCAGCTCCACAGGGGACGAGCAGTACTTC
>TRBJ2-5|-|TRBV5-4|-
CASRTLPRFDETQYF
TGTGCCAGCAGGACCCTCCCGCGTTTCGATGAGACCCAGTACTTC
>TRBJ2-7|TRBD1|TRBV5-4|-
CASSLVGQGYEQYF
TGTGCCAGCAGCTTGGTGGGACAGGGCTACGAGCAGTACTTC
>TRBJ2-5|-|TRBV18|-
CASSPKTSGETQYF
TGTGCCAGCTCACCCAAGACGAGCGGAGAGACCCAGTACTTC
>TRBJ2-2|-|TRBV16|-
CASSQSFGGASLF
TGTGCCAGCAGCCAATCGTTTGGAGGGGCGTCTCTCTTT
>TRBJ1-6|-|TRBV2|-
CASGQEYNSPLHF
TGTGCCAGCGGGCAGGAGTATAATTCACCCCTCCACTTT
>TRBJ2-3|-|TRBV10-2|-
CASATGVTDTQYF
TGCGCCAGCGCTACGGGGGTCACAGATACGCAGTATTTT
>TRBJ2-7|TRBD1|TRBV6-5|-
CASSYLGQSYEQYF
TGTGCCAGCAGTTACCTGGGACAGTCCTACGAGCAGTACTTC
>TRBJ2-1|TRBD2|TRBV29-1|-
CSWRGGLVNEQFF
TGCAGCTGGCGGGGGGGCCTAGTCAATGAGCAGTTCTTC
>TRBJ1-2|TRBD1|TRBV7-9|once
CASSHTRQGGYTF
TGTGCCAGCAGCCATACCAGACAGGGTGGCTACACCTTC
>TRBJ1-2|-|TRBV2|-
CASSGMGGNYGYTF
TGTGCCAGCAGTGGAATGGGTGGGAACTATGGCTACACCTTC
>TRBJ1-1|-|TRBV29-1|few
CSVMNTEAFF
TGCAGCGTTATGAACACTGAAGCTTTCTTT
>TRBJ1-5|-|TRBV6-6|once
CASSYSGEHQPQHF
TGTGCCAGCAGTTACTCGGGAGAACATCAGCCCCAGCATTTT
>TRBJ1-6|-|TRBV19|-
CASSRTDTITLHF
TGTGCCAGTAGCCGGACAGACACCATCACCCTCCACTTT
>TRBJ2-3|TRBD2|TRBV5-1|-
CASSLVAGGQDTQYF
TGCGCCAGCAGCTTGGTTGCGGGGGGGCAGGATACGCAGTATTTT